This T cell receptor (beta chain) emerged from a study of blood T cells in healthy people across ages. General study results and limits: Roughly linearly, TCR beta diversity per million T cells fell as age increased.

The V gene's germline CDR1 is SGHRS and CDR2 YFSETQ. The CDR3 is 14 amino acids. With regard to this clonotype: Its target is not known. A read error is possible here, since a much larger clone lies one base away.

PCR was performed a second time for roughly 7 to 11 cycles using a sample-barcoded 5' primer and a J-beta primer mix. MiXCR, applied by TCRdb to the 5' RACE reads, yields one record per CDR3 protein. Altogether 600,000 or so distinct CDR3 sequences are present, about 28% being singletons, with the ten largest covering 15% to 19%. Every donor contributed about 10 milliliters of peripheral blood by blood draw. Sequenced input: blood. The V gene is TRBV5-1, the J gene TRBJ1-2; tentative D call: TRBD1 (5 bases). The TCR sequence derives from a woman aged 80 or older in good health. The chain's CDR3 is CASSPTGPTYDYTF. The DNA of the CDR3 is TGCGCCAGCAGCCCCACGGGGCCAACGTATGACTACACCTTC.